The rows below give T cell receptor beta chains drawn from one sample of a study of cytomegalovirus exposure and HLA in healthy donors. Clones were sequenced by immunoSEQ multiplex PCR, and TCRdb holds only the in-frame ones, with some missing. The profile shows about 67,000 clones, 75% to 90% of them singletons. The specimen sequenced was PBMCs. The receptors were gathered from a woman aged 30 to 39 in good health and CMV-seropositive. CDR3s include the opening cysteine and the closing phenylalanine or tryptophan. The D gene is left open where the match is weak. Size values are once, few and many counts, or a class for expanded clones, and some rows have none.

>.|TRBD2|TRBV29-1|TRBJ2-3
TGCAGCGTATCCCCCGGGAGGGCTAGCACAGATACGCAGTATTTT
CSVSPGRASTDTQYF
>once|TRBD2|TRBV28|TRBJ2-1
TGTGCCAGCAGTTCCCCATTAGCGGGGGGGTACAATGAGCAGTTCTTC
CASSSPLAGGYNEQFF
>.|.|TRBV5-1|TRBJ2-7
TGCGCCAGCAGCTTGCTGCGGTACTCCTACGAGCAGTACTTC
CASSLLRYSYEQYF
>.|.|TRBV6-1|TRBJ1-1
TGTGCCAGTAACCCCGGGATTGAAGCTTTCTTT
CASNPGIEAFF
>.|TRBD2|TRBV30|TRBJ2-5
TGTGCCTGGAGTGGGGGACTATATTCTCTGGAGACCCAGTACTTC
CAWSGGLYSLETQYF
>.|TRBD1|TRBV7-9|TRBJ2-7
TGTGCCAGCAGCCTAACGGGACAGGGAGACGACGAGCAGTACTTC
CASSLTGQGDDEQYF
>.|TRBD2|TRBV5-1|TRBJ2-7
TGCGCCAGCAGCTCGGGGGGTGGAGGTTCGTTCTACGAGCAGTACTTC
CASSSGGGGSFYEQYF
>.|TRBD2|TRBV5-1|TRBJ2-1
TGCGCCAGCAGCGCCCTAGCGGGAGGCGTCAATGAGCAGTTCTTC
CASSALAGGVNEQFF
>.|TRBD1|TRBV2|TRBJ1-1
TGTGCCAGCAGTACCCGACAGGGGGCAACCGAAGCTTTCTTT
CASSTRQGATEAFF
>.|.|TRBV7-8|TRBJ2-1
TGTGCCAGCAGCCCCTTTAGTGGGAGAGCGTACAATGAGCAGTTCTTC
CASSPFSGRAYNEQFF
>.|.|TRBV19|TRBJ2-2
TGTGCCAGTAGTATATACCGGACATACTACACCGGGGAGCTGTTTTTT
CASSIYRTYYTGELFF
>.|TRBD1|TRBV30|TRBJ1-1
TGTGCCTGGAGTGAGTTTCGGACAGGGATGACTTTCTTT
CAWSEFRTGMTFF
>.|.|TRBV18|TRBJ1-5
TGTGCCAGCTCACCAAGTGGCAGGGATCAGCCCCAGCATTTT
CASSPSGRDQPQHF
>.|TRBD1|TRBV7-9|TRBJ2-5
TGTGCCAGCAGCTCGGACAGGGGGGACGAGACCCAGTACTTC
CASSSDRGDETQYF
>.|.|TRBV28|TRBJ2-1
TGTGCCAGCAACCCTTGGGGCAGCACCTACAATGAGCAGTTCTTC
CASNPWGSTYNEQFF
>once|TRBD2|TRBV9|TRBJ2-1
TGTGCCAGCAGCGCCCCGGGGGGGCTTAGTGAGCAGTTCTTC
CASSAPGGLSEQFF
>.|TRBD1|TRBV28|TRBJ2-1
TGTGCCAGCAGCCCCCACCGGGACAGGGTAAATGAGCAGTTCTTC
CASSPHRDRVNEQFF
>.|TRBD2|TRBV7-2|TRBJ2-2
TGTGCCAGCAGCCCGGGACTAGCGGGATCCGGGGAGCTGTTTTTT
CASSPGLAGSGELFF
>.|.|TRBV30|TRBJ2-7
TGTGCCTGGAGTGGAGAGGCAGCGGTCGAGCAGTACTTC
CAWSGEAAVEQYF
>.|.|TRBV19|TRBJ1-2
TGTGCCAGTAGTATCGCCCAGGGCTATGGCTACACCTTC
CASSIAQGYGYTF
>once|.|TRBV5-1|TRBJ2-7
TGCGCCAGCAGCCCGAGAACTAGTTTGTCCTACGAGCAGTACTTC
CASSPRTSLSYEQYF
>.|TRBD2|TRBV5-1|TRBJ2-1
TGCGCCAGCAGCTCCGGGACTAGCGGGAGGATGAGTTGGAATGAGCAGTTCTTC
CASSSGTSGRMSWNEQFF
>.|.|TRBV7-9|TRBJ1-2
TGTGCCAGCAGCTTACAAAGGGAGGGCCGATCGAGAGGCTACACCTTC
CASSLQREGRSRGYTF
>.|TRBD2|TRBV30|TRBJ2-7
TGTGCCTGGAGTCGGGGAGGGCCCTACGAGCAGTACTTC
CAWSRGGPYEQYF
>.|.|TRBV25-1|TRBJ1-1
TGTGCCAGCAGTGACAGCAACAGGGTTTTCGGAGCTTTCTTT
CASSDSNRVFGAFF
>.|TRBD1|TRBV15|TRBJ1-2
TGTGCCACCAGCAGAGATCAACAGGGGGCTAACTATGGCTACACCTTC
CATSRDQQGANYGYTF
>.|TRBD2|TRBV7-2|TRBJ2-5
TGTGCCAGCAGCTTAAACGGCGGGGGGGTTCGAGAGACCCAGTACTTC
CASSLNGGGVRETQYF
>.|TRBD2|TRBV28|TRBJ2-2
TGTGCCAGCAGTTTGAGTCTGGCGGGGGGCACCGGGGAGCTGTTTTTT
CASSLSLAGGTGELFF
>.|TRBD2|TRBV2|TRBJ2-6
TGTGCCAGCATAGCACGGGAGGGCCGTGGGGCCAACGTCCTGACTTTC
CASIAREGRGANVLTF
>.|.|TRBV19|TRBJ1-1
TGTGCCAGTAGTATAGCGTGGAACACTGAAGCTTTCTTT
CASSIAWNTEAFF
>.|.|TRBV6-5|TRBJ1-1
TGTGCCAGCAGTTACAACGGGTACACTGAAGCTTTCTTT
CASSYNGYTEAFF
>.|TRBD1|TRBV19|TRBJ1-1
TGTGCCAGTAGTATTGCCGGGACAGCCACTGAAGCTTTCTTT
CASSIAGTATEAFF
>.|.|TRBV5-1|TRBJ2-3
TGCGCCAGCAGCTCCGGTGGGGGCGCAGGCACAGATACGCAGTATTTT
CASSSGGGAGTDTQYF
>.|TRBD1|TRBV7-9|TRBJ1-1
TGTGCCAGCAGCGCTTGGGACAGGGACTCTACTGAAGCTTTCTTT
CASSAWDRDSTEAFF
>.|TRBD1|TRBV6-4|TRBJ2-1
TGTGCCAGCAGTGAACAGGGGGCCAGGAATGAGCAGTTCTTC
CASSEQGARNEQFF
>.|TRBD2|TRBV19|TRBJ2-1
TGTGCCAGTAGAGAGACCGGGCGCTTGAGGACTAGCGGGACGTCCTACAATGAGCAGTTCTTC
CASRETGRLRTSGTSYNEQFF
>.|.|TRBV11-1|TRBJ2-1
TGTGCCAGCAGCCCCACCCCCTCTAAGAGGGAGAGGAGGTACAATGAGCAGTTCTTC
CASSPTPSKRERRYNEQFF
>.|.|TRBV20-1|TRBJ1-2
TGCAGTGTTTGGAGGGCTGGCTACACCTTC
CSVWRAGYTF
>.|.|TRBV5-1|TRBJ1-2
TGCGCCAGCAGCTTGGACCCCAGGGGTCAAAGGAACTATGGCTACACCTTC
CASSLDPRGQRNYGYTF
>.|TRBD2|TRBV19|TRBJ2-7
TGTGCCAGTAGTATGGGACTAGCCTACGAGCAGTACTTC
CASSMGLAYEQYF
>.|TRBD2|TRBV7-2|TRBJ2-7
TGTGCCAGCAGCTCCAGGACTAGCGGGAGTTACGAGCAGTACTTC
CASSSRTSGSYEQYF
>few|TRBD2|TRBV2|TRBJ2-5
TGTGCCAGCAGTCGGACTAGCGGGAGTCTGGAGACCCAGTACTTC
CASSRTSGSLETQYF
>once|TRBD1|TRBV18|TRBJ1-1
TGTGCCAGCTCACCATTGTTGGAAGGGGGCTCTGAAGCTTTCTTT
CASSPLLEGGSEAFF
>.|TRBD2|TRBV7-9|TRBJ2-3
TGTGCCAGCAGCTTAGGGACTAGCGGGACCCAACACACAGATACGCAGTATTTT
CASSLGTSGTQHTDTQYF
>.|.|TRBV9|TRBJ1-1
TGTGCCAGCAGCGAACTCGGGGGGGTCCTGAACACTGAAGCTTTCTTT
CASSELGGVLNTEAFF
>few|TRBD2|TRBV28|TRBJ2-7
TGTGCCAGCAGTCTAAGGACTAGATCCTACGAGCAGTACTTC
CASSLRTRSYEQYF
>.|TRBD1|TRBV18|TRBJ2-7
TGTGCCAGCTCACCACCGGGACAGGATGTGCAGTACTTC
CASSPPGQDVQYF
>.|.|TRBV30|TRBJ2-5
TGTGCCTGGAGTGCTTCTAGCTCTTGGGACCAGTACTTC
CAWSASSSWDQYF